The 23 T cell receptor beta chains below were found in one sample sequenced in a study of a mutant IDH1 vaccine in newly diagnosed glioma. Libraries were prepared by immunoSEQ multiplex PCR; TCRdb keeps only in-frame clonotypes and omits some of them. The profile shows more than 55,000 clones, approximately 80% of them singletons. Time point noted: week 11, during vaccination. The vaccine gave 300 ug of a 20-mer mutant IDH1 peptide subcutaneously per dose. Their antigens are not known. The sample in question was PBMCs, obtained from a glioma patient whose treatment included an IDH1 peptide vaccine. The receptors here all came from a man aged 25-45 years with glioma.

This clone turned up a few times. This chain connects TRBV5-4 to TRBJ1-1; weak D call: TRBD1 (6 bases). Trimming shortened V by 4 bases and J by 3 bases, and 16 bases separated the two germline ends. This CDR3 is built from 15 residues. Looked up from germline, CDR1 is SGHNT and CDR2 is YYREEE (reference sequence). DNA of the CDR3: TGTGCCAGCAGCCCGAACAGGGTGGGGGACACTGAAGCTTTCTTT. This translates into CASSPNRVGDTEAFF. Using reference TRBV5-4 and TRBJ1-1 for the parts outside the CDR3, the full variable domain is ETGVTQSPTHLIKTRGQQVTLRCSSQSGHNTVSWYQQALGQGPQFIFQYYREEENGRGNFPPRFSGLQFPNYSSELNVNALELDDSALYLCASSPNRVGDTEAFFGQGTRLTVV.

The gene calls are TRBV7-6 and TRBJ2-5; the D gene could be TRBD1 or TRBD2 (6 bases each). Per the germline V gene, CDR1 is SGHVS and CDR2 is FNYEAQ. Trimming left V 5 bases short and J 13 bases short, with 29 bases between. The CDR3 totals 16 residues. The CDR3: CASSPRGRGPKRPPYF. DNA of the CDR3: TGTGCCAGCAGCCCTCGGGGGCGGGGTCCCAAGAGACCCCCGTACTTC.

The CDR3 loop is CASSPEGRLSTDTQYF. The DNA of the CDR3 is TGTGCCAGCAGTCCAGAGGGACGGCTAAGCACAGATACGCAGTATTTT. V gene TRBV27 combines with J gene TRBJ2-3; D might be TRBD1 or TRBD2, each matching 5 bases. Per germline, CDR1 MNHEY and CDR2 SMNVEV (reference sequence). V dropped 5 bases and J dropped 0 bases, with 15 bases sitting between them. The CDR3 totals 16 residues.

Here the CDR3 reads CASSPLGTSGQETQYF. The CDR3 coding sequence is TGTGCCAGCTCACCACTAGGGACTAGCGGACAAGAGACCCAGTACTTC. The chain is built from TRBV18 and TRBJ2-5, with TRBD2 matching over 11 bases. The CDR3 sequence is 16 residues long. Germline CDR1 is KGHSH and CDR2 is LQKENI. V gave up 1 base and J gave up 2 bases; unmatched junction bases: 3.

Written as DNA, the CDR3 is TGTGCCAGCAGCGCTAACAGGGGGCAGCCCCAGCATTTT. Translation: CASSANRGQPQHF. The V and J genes are TRBV6-1 and TRBJ1-5; 8 positions agree with TRBD1. This CDR3 is built from 13 residues. The junction had 5 bases not matched to a gene; V was cut back by 6 bases and J by 7 bases. In germline, CDR1 is MNHNS, CDR2 SASEGT.

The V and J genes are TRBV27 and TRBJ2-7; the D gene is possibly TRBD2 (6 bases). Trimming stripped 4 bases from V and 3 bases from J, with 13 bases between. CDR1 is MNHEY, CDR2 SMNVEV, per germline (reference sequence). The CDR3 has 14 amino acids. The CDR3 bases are TGTGCCAGCAGTTCCCAGGAGGGAGGCTACGAGCAGTACTTC. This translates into CASSSQEGGYEQYF.

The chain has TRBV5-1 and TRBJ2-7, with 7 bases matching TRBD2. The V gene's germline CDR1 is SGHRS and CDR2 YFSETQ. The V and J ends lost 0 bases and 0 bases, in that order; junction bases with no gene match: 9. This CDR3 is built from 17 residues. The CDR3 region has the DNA TGCGCCAGCAGCTTGGATTATTTCGGCGGGAGCTCCTACGAGCAGTACTTC. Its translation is CASSLDYFGGSSYEQYF.

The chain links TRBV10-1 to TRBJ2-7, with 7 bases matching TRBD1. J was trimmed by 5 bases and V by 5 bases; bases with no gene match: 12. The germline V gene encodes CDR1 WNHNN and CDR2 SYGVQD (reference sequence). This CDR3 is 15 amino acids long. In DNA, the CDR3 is TGCGCCAGCAGTCCGGAGCCCACAGGGGTGGACGAGCAGTACTTC. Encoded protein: CASSPEPTGVDEQYF.

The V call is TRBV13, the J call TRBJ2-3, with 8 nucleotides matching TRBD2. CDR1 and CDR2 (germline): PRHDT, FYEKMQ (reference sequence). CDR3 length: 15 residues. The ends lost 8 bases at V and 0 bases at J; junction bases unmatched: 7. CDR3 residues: CASRPTSVSTDTQYF. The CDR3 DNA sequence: TGTGCCAGCCGACCGACTAGCGTGAGCACAGATACGCAGTATTTT.

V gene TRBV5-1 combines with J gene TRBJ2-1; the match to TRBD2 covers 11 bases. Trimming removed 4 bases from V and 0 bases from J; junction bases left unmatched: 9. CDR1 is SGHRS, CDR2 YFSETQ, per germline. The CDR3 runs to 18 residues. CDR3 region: CASSRGLADLSSYNEQFF. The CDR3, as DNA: TGCGCCAGCAGCAGGGGACTAGCGGACTTGAGCTCCTACAATGAGCAGTTCTTC. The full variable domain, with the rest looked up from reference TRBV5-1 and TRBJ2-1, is KAGVTQTPRYLIKTRGQQVTLSCSPISGHRSVSWYQQTPGQGLQFLFEYFSETQRNKGNFPGRFSGRQFSNSRSEMNVSTLELGDSALYLCASSRGLADLSSYNEQFFGPGTRLTVL.

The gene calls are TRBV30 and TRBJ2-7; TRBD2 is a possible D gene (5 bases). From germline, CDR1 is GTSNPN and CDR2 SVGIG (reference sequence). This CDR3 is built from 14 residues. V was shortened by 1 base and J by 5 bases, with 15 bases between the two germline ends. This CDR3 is CAWSGGRNLHEQYF. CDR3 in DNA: TGTGCCTGGAGTGGCGGGCGAAACCTCCACGAGCAGTACTTC.

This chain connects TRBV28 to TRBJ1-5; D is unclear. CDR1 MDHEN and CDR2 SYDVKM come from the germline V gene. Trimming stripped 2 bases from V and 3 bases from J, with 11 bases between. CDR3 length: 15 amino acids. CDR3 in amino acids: CASSLKWRTNQPQHF. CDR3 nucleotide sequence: TGTGCCAGCAGTTTAAAGTGGCGGACCAATCAGCCCCAGCATTTT.

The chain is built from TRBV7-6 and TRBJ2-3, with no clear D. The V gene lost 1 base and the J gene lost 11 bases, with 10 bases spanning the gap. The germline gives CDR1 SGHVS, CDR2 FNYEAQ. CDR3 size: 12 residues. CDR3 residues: CASSLGPPWQYF. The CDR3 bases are TGTGCCAGCAGCTTAGGTCCGCCCTGGCAGTATTTT.

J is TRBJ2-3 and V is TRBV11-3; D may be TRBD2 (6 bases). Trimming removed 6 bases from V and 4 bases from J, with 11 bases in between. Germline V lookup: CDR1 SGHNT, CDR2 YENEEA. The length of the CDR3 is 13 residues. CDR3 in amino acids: CASRRGLSDTQYF. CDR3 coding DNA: TGTGCCAGCAGAAGGGGACTCTCAGATACGCAGTATTTT.

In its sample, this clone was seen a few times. CDR3 loop: CASSPRDMGLRTEAFF. The CDR3 coding sequence is TGTGCCAGCTCACCTCGGGACATGGGGTTGAGGACTGAAGCTTTCTTT. The chain carries TRBV18 and TRBJ1-1, with D possibly TRBD1 on 6 matching bases. The germline V and J ends were trimmed by 3 bases and 5 bases, with 19 bases remaining between them. Germline-derived CDR1 and CDR2 are KGHSH and LQKENI. CDR3 size: 16 residues.

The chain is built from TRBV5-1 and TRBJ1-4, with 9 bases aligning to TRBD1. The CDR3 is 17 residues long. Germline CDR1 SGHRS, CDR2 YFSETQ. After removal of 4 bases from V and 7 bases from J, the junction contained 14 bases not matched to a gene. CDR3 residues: CASSPTGTGRGTEKLFF. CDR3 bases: TGCGCCAGCAGCCCCACCGGGACAGGGAGAGGAACTGAAAAACTGTTTTTT.

DNA for the CDR3: TGTGCCAGCAGCACAGGGAGCTCCTATAATTCACCCCTCCACTTT. Translating gives CASSTGSSYNSPLHF. The V and J genes are TRBV7-8 and TRBJ1-6; a weak D match, TRBD1 (6 bases). CDR1 SGHVS and CDR2 FQNEAQ come from the germline V gene. V lost 5 bases to trimming and J lost 0 bases, with 8 bases between them. The CDR3 length is 15 residues. Using reference TRBV7-8 and TRBJ1-6 for the parts outside the CDR3, the full variable domain is GAGVSQSPRYKVAKRGQDVALRCDPISGHVSLFWYQQALGQGPEFLTYFQNEAQLDKSGLPSDRFFAERPEGSVSTLKIQRTQQEDSAVYLCASSTGSSYNSPLHFGNGTRLTVT.

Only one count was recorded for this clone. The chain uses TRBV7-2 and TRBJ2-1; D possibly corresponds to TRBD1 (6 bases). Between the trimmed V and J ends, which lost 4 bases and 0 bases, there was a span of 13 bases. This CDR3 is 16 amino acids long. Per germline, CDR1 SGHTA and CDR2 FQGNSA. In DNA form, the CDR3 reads TGTGCCAGCAGCTCACCGGACAGTCTCTCCTACAATGAGCAGTTCTTC. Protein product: CASSSPDSLSYNEQFF.

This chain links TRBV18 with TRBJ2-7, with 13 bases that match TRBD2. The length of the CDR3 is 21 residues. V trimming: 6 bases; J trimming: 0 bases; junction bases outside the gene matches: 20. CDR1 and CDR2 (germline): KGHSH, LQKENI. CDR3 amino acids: CASSYYIGTSGVKDLSYEQYF. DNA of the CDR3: TGTGCCAGCTCGTACTACATTGGGACTAGCGGGGTAAAAGACCTCTCCTACGAGCAGTACTTC.

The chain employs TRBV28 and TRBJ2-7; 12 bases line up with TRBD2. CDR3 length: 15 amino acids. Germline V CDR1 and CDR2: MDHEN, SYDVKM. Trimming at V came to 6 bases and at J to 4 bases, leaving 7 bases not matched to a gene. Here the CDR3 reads CASRPGLAGKYEQYF. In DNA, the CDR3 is TGTGCCAGCAGGCCCGGACTAGCGGGAAAGTACGAGCAGTACTTC.

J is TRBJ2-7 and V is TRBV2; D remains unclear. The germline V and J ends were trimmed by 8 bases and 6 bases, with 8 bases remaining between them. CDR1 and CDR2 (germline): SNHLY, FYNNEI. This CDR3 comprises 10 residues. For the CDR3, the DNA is TGTGCCAGCTCGCCTGTCGAGCAGTACTTC. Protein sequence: CASSPVEQYF.

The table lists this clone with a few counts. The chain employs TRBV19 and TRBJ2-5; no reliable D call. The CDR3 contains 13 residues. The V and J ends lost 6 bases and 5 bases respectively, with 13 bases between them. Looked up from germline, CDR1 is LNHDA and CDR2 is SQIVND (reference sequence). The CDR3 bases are TGTGCCAGTAGCTGGCGGTCTTCGGAGACCCAGTACTTC. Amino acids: CASSWRSSETQYF.

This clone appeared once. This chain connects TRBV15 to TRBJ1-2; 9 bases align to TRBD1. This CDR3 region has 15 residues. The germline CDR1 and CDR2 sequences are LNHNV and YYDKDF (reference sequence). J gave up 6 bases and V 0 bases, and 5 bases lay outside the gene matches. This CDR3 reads CATSRDFGTGNGYTF. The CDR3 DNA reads TGTGCCACCAGCAGAGATTTCGGGACAGGGAATGGCTACACCTTC.